This is a list of T cell receptor beta chains from one sample in a study of blood T cell repertoires in COVID-19. Only in-frame clones appear in the TCRdb table, and some are missing; sequencing was by immunoSEQ multiplex PCR. The sample records about 65,000 clones, roughly 92% being singletons. The sample consisted of peripheral blood. The receptor source for this set is a man aged 65-85 years with active COVID-19. Both conserved end residues are trimmed from each CDR3. D genes are given only for firm matches. Part of the rows lack a size; the others show once, few, many or a class for expanded clones.

D gene,J gene,V gene,clone size,CDR3 protein
-,TRBJ1-2,TRBV7-3,-,ASSFDQASMDGYT
TRBD1,TRBJ1-3,TRBV2,-,ASNPGQKISGNTIY
TRBD1,TRBJ2-7,TRBV7-2,-,ASSRQGQEQY
TRBD2,TRBJ2-3,TRBV28,-,ASSSWTSGGASTDTQY
-,TRBJ2-1,TRBV5-6,-,ASSLGGSDNYNEQF
-,TRBJ2-7,TRBV5-6,-,ASLSQPPRWY
TRBD1,TRBJ2-1,TRBV4-3,-,ASSQDLRQGTYNEQF
TRBD1,TRBJ2-7,TRBV27,-,ASSLSGQGLYEQY
TRBD2,TRBJ2-3,TRBV6-6,-,ASNSLAGLTDTQY
TRBD2,TRBJ2-3,TRBV5-1,-,ASSLSTGGGTDTQY
TRBD2,TRBJ2-5,TRBV7-8,-,ASSLALAGLEETQY
-,TRBJ1-2,TRBV20-1,once,NASGKRQEYGYT